These 27 T cell receptor beta chains came from one sample sequenced in a study of graft-versus-host responses after intestinal transplantation. Data came from immunoSEQ multiplex PCR; TCRdb stores just in-frame clones and leaves some out. The table includes tens of thousands of clones, roughly nine tenths detected once. Their recognized antigens are unknown. Sequencing used unstimulated CD4+ T cells sorted from spleen or lymph node cells, obtained before intestinal transplant. All receptors derive from a human donor who received an intestinal transplant.

The J gene is TRBJ1-1, the V gene TRBV5-1; D unresolved. CDR3 length equals 14 residues. Per germline, CDR1 SGHRS and CDR2 YFSETQ. Between the trimmed V and J ends, which lost 4 bases and 0 bases, there was a span of 10 bases. The CDR3, as DNA: TGCGCCAGCAGCAGCCGGGTTATGAACACTGAAGCTTTCTTT. It specifies CASSSRVMNTEAFF.

V is TRBV10-2 and J is TRBJ2-2; 11 bases are shared with TRBD2. The CDR3 runs 17 residues. The germline CDR1 and CDR2 sequences are WSHSY and SAAADI. Unmatched junction bases numbered 6, after V lost 4 bases and J lost 2 bases. The CDR3 nucleotides are TGCGCCAGCAGTGTCCCCCTAGCGGGGGGTAACACCGGGGAGCTGTTTTTT. Its translation: CASSVPLAGGNTGELFF.

The V gene is TRBV11-2, the J gene TRBJ2-1; D unclear. V gave up 1 base and J gave up 5 bases, with 9 bases separating them. Germline CDR1 is SGHAT and CDR2 is FQNNGV. The length of the CDR3 is 14 residues. The CDR3 DNA reads TGTGCCAGCAGCTTAGTTTACACTAACAATGAGCAGTTCTTC. Translating gives CASSLVYTNNEQFF. The full variable domain, with the rest looked up from reference TRBV11-2 and TRBJ2-1, is EAGVAQSPRYKIIEKRQSVAFWCNPISGHATLYWYQQILGQGPKLLIQFQNNGVVDDSQLPKDRFSAERLKGVDSTLKIQPAKLEDSAVYLCASSLVYTNNEQFFGPGTRLTVL.

The chain is built from TRBV5-6 and TRBJ2-3, with 10 positions matching TRBD2. Per germline, CDR1 SGHDT and CDR2 YYEEEE. This CDR3 spans 17 amino acids. V lost 0 bases and J lost 7; bases outside the gene matches: 11. CDR3 DNA: TGTGCCAGCAGCTTGGGGCCTAGCGGGGGAAACGGGAATACGCAGTATTTT. Translation: CASSLGPSGGNGNTQYF.

J is TRBJ2-5 and V is TRBV6-1, with TRBD2 as a possible D gene (7 bases). This CDR3 has 14 residues. V was trimmed by 6 bases and J by 4 bases, leaving 15 bases between them. CDR1 MNHNS and CDR2 SASEGT come from the germline V gene. In nucleotides, the CDR3 is TGTGCCAGCAGAGCCCCCGGGGGGCGAGAGACCCAGTACTTC. Its protein product is CASRAPGGRETQYF.

A remark on this clone: Mismatch with germline at one junction end may stem from a read error. Additional DNA sequences in this sample encode the identical CDR3. The rearrangement links TRBV6-1 to TRBJ1-2; D call uncertain. From germline, CDR1 is MNHNS and CDR2 SASEGT. The CDR3 totals 15 residues. CDR3 sequence: CASSERSGGPYGYTF. The CDR3 region has the DNA TGTGCCAGCAGTGAAAGGTCAGGAGGACCCTATGGTTACACCTTC.

The chain employs TRBV29-1 and TRBJ2-7; 11 bases fit TRBD1. Trimming took 6 bases from V and 1 from J; bases not matched to a gene: 8. The germline V gene encodes CDR1 SQVTM and CDR2 ANQGSEA. This CDR3 is built from 15 residues. CDR3 DNA: TGCAGCGTCCTCCCCGGGACAGGGGGGTCCTACGAGCAGTACTTC. Its translation: CSVLPGTGGSYEQYF.

V usage is TRBV6-1 and J usage is TRBJ2-5; D might be TRBD2 (6 bases). Trimming stripped 2 bases from V and 4 bases from J, with 11 bases between. The CDR3 has 14 residues. Germline CDR1 is MNHNS and CDR2 is SASEGT. The CDR3 is CASSEPGGSETQYF. In nucleotides, the CDR3 is TGTGCCAGCAGTGAACCCGGGGGTTCAGAGACCCAGTACTTC.

The chain carries TRBV11-2 and TRBJ2-1; 8 nucleotides line up with TRBD2. Germline CDR1 and CDR2: SGHAT and FQNNGV. The V and J ends lost 4 bases and 6 bases, in that order; junction bases with no gene match: 2. The CDR3 is 13 amino acids. The CDR3 spells CASSSGLANEQFF. In DNA, the CDR3 is TGTGCCAGCAGCTCCGGACTAGCCAATGAGCAGTTCTTC.

The chain is built from TRBV5-6 and TRBJ1-2, with D perhaps matching TRBD1 (5 bases). The V end was cut by 0 bases, the J end by 6 bases, with 9 bases between. The CDR3 consists of 13 residues. The germline V gene has CDR1 SGHDT and CDR2 YYEEEE. CDR3 nucleotides: TGTGCCAGCAGCTTGGAAGGGGAGGATGGCTACACCTTC. Translated: CASSLEGEDGYTF.

The genes are TRBV29-1 and TRBJ1-3, with 7 bases fitting TRBD1. Trimming removed 2 bases from V and 2 bases from J; junction bases left unmatched: 0. In germline, CDR1 is SQVTM, CDR2 ANQGSEA. This CDR3 is 13 amino acids long. CDR3 DNA sequence: TGCAGCGTTGAACAGGGGGCTGGAAACACCATATATTTT. Translated, it gives CSVEQGAGNTIYF.

V is TRBV7-2 and J is TRBJ2-5; D ambiguous. The CDR3 is 13 amino acids. Trimming took 4 bases from V and 4 from J, leaving 10 bases between them. CDR1 SGHTA and CDR2 FQGNSA come from the germline V gene. The CDR3 DNA sequence: TGTGCCAGCAGCTCGACAATGCTAGAGACCCAGTACTTC. It codes for CASSSTMLETQYF.

CDR3: CASSVGDRGYGYTF. In DNA, the CDR3 is TGTGCCAGCAGCGTAGGTGACAGGGGATATGGCTACACCTTC. This sequence joins TRBV9 and TRBJ1-2; 8 bases are shared with TRBD1. The CDR3 runs 14 residues. V shed 0 bases and J 5 bases; nucleotides not matched to a gene: 3. Germline CDR1 SGDLS, CDR2 YYNGEE.

This sequence joins TRBV18 and TRBJ2-1, with a possible D match to TRBD2 (5 bases). Trimming shortened V by 8 bases and J by 7 bases, and 18 bases separated the two germline ends. CDR1 and CDR2 from the germline V gene are KGHSH and LQKENI. CDR3 length: 14 residues. The CDR3 loop reads CASLELGVDNEQFF. The CDR3 DNA follows: TGTGCCAGCCTCGAGCTCGGGGTCGATAATGAGCAGTTCTTC.

In this sample, this clone turned up once. This chain joins TRBV7-2 and TRBJ2-7; unclear D gene. Germline V CDR1 and CDR2: SGHTA, FQGNSA. V was clipped by 4 bases and J by 2 bases, with 6 bases between them. This CDR3 comprises 12 residues. The CDR3 reads CASSSSPYEQYF. The DNA for the CDR3 is TGTGCCAGCAGCTCCTCCCCCTACGAGCAGTACTTC.

The table lists this clone with a count of one. This chain links TRBV6-5 with TRBJ2-3; perhaps TRBD2 as D (7 bases). The V gene's germline CDR1 is MNHEY and CDR2 SVGAGI. This CDR3 is built from 14 residues. V was pared by 6 bases and J by 5 bases, with 15 bases between. CDR3 DNA sequence: TGTGCCAGCAGAGGGGCGGGGGCCGTAGATACGCAGTATTTT. It codes for CASRGAGAVDTQYF.

The CDR3 bases are TGCGCCAGCAGCCAAGACCCGGCAGGAGGGCAGCAAGAGACCCAGTACTTC. This codes for CASSQDPAGGQQETQYF. V is TRBV4-3 and J is TRBJ2-5, with D possibly TRBD2 on 6 matching bases. Trimming left V 0 bases short and J 2 bases short, with 16 bases between. Germline CDR1 and CDR2: LGHNA and YSLEER. The CDR3 has 17 amino acids.

The J gene is TRBJ1-1, the V gene TRBV6-5; no reliable D call. Trimming removed 10 bases from V and 0 bases from J, with 12 bases in between. From germline, CDR1 is MNHEY and CDR2 SVGAGI. The CDR3 length is 13 residues. CDR3 coding DNA: TGTGCCACCGCGGTCCAACTGAACACTGAAGCTTTCTTT. It specifies CATAVQLNTEAFF.

This clone showed up just a few times. The chain is built from TRBV4-3 and TRBJ2-1; 10 bases are shared with TRBD2. After removal of 4 bases from V and 8 bases from J, the junction contained 2 bases not matched to a gene. Looked up from germline, CDR1 is LGHNA and CDR2 is YSLEER. This CDR3 comprises 13 residues. The CDR3 is CASSLAGGYEQFF. The CDR3 DNA sequence: TGCGCCAGCAGCCTAGCGGGGGGCTATGAGCAGTTCTTC.

The J gene is TRBJ2-7, the V gene TRBV19, with TRBD2 as a possible D gene (5 bases). Looked up from germline, CDR1 is LNHDA and CDR2 is SQIVND (reference sequence). V dropped 6 bases and J dropped 5 bases, with 8 bases sitting between them. CDR3 length equals 11 residues. The CDR3 loop reads CASRGGHEQYF. DNA for the CDR3: TGTGCCAGTAGAGGAGGCCACGAGCAGTACTTC.

In regard to this clone: Other DNA sequences of this sample code for an identical CDR3. The chain combines TRBV25-1 with TRBJ2-1; D is perhaps TRBD2 (5 bases). The CDR3 totals 14 residues. The germline V gene encodes CDR1 MGHDK and CDR2 SYGVNS. The ends were cut back, 2 bases at V and 5 bases at J, with 10 bases in the middle. Here the CDR3 reads CASSETGSDNEQFF. Here the CDR3 DNA reads TGTGCCAGCAGTGAAACTGGGAGTGACAATGAGCAGTTCTTC.

This sequence joins TRBV5-6 and TRBJ1-5; D not resolved. Germline V gene lookup returns CDR1 SGHDT and CDR2 YYEEEE. This CDR3 has 15 amino acids. Trimming shortened V by 1 base and J by 3 bases, and 11 bases separated the two germline ends. The DNA of the CDR3 is TGTGCCAGCAGCTTGTGGGCAGGTTACAATCAGCCCCAGCATTTT. Translated, it gives CASSLWAGYNQPQHF. The variable domain in full, completed from reference TRBV5-6 and TRBJ1-5, reads DAGVTQSPTHLIKTRGQQVTLRCSPKSGHDTVSWYQQALGQGPQFIFQYYEEEERQRGNFPDRFSGHQFPNYSSELNVNALLLGDSALYLCASSLWAGYNQPQHFGDGTRLSIL.

This chain joins TRBV4-1 and TRBJ2-5, with a tentative D call TRBD2 (5 bases). Per the germline V gene, CDR1 is MGHRA and CDR2 is YSYEKL. Trimming pared 1 base from V and 4 bases from J, leaving 19 bases between. The CDR3 is made up of 17 amino acids. For the CDR3, the DNA is TGCGCCAGCAGCCAAGGGACTCGAAGTCCATCCCGAGAGACCCAGTACTTC. Translation: CASSQGTRSPSRETQYF.

The CDR3 sequence is CASRGLAGSADTQYF. In DNA, the CDR3 is TGTGCCAGCAGGGGACTAGCGGGGTCGGCAGATACGCAGTATTTT. The J gene is TRBJ2-3, the V gene TRBV2; 13 bases fit TRBD2. CDR1 and CDR2 (germline): SNHLY, FYNNEI. V was pared by 6 bases and J by 4 bases, with 4 bases of the junction left unmatched. CDR3 length: 15 amino acids.

The chain is built from TRBV4-3 and TRBJ2-5, with 7 nucleotides matching TRBD2. With the DNA end fitting TRBJ2-7 better, the J assignment may be wrong. CDR3 length: 19 residues. Germline CDR1 is LGHNA and CDR2 is YSLEER. CDR3 sequence: CASSQDTSGVGGSLGEQYF. The CDR3 nucleotides read TGCGCCAGCAGCCAAGATACGAGCGGGGTGGGGGGAAGTTTGGGCGAGCAGTACTTC.

This chain links TRBV30 with TRBJ2-5; weak D call: TRBD2 (7 bases). The V gene's germline CDR1 is GTSNPN and CDR2 SVGIG (reference sequence). Trimming stripped 3 bases from V and 0 bases from J, with 14 bases between. The CDR3 is made up of 15 amino acids. Here the CDR3 reads CAWRPGGSYQETQYF. In DNA, the CDR3 is TGTGCCTGGAGACCGGGGGGCTCGTACCAAGAGACCCAGTACTTC.

J is TRBJ1-2 and V is TRBV5-8; the D gene is possibly TRBD1 (6 bases). Trimming left V 0 bases short and J 4 bases short, with 13 bases between. The CDR3 covers 15 residues. CDR1 and CDR2 from the germline V gene are SGHTS and YDEGEE. CDR3 coding DNA: TGTGCCAGCAGCTTGGGGTACAGGGAGGGCTATGGCTACACCTTC. This translates into CASSLGYREGYGYTF.